This T cell receptor (beta chain) came from a study of blood T cell repertoires in COVID-19. The CDR3 totals 13 residues. Germline V gene lookup returns CDR1 SGHTA and CDR2 FQGNSA. After removal of 7 bases from V and 3 bases from J, the junction contained 6 bases not matched to a gene. This table comes from immunoSEQ multiplex PCR, and its TCRdb copy is limited to in-frame clones, with some not included. In the table there are about 150,000 clones, about four fifths of which are singletons. This clonotype was obtained from a man between 60 and 75 years old with acute or convalescent COVID-19. This sequence joins TRBV7-2 and TRBJ2-7; TRBD1 agrees at 7 bases. The source material was peripheral blood. CDR3 sequence reads: CASNPGGFYEQYF. The CDR3 DNA reads as TGTGCCAGCAATCCAGGGGGTTTCTACGAGCAGTACTTC.